This passage covers 21 T cell receptor beta chains from one sample sequenced in a study of blood T cells in healthy people across ages. A sample-barcoded 5' primer and a J-beta primer mix were used in a second PCR of roughly 6 to 11 cycles. TCRdb recomputed calls from the 5' RACE reads with MiXCR, one row per CDR3 protein. Among over 700,000 distinct CDR3 sequences listed, 40% to 65% were seen once. The sample comprised blood. Source of these receptors: a man older than 75 in good health.

About this clonotype: One junction end does not reproduce the germline sequence, and a read error may be involved. The CDR3 here is CAGSRSPGLREETQYF. The CDR3, as DNA: TGCGCCGGCAGCCGAAGCCCGGGACTGCGAGAAGAGACCCAGTACTTC. The chain joins TRBV5-1 to TRBJ2-5; the D gene is possibly TRBD2 (6 bases). CDR3 length: 16 residues. Germline CDR1 is SGHRS and CDR2 is YFSETQ. Looking up the rest from reference TRBV5-1 and TRBJ2-5 gives the full variable domain: KAGVTQTPRYLIKTRGQQVTLSCSPISGHRSVSWYQQTPGQGLQFLFEYFSETQRNKGNFPGRFSGRQFSNSRSEMNVSTLELGDSALYLCAGSRSPGLREETQYFGPGTRLLVL.

This clonotype was found many times. V usage is TRBV3-1 and J usage is TRBJ2-1; D gene ambiguous. V lost 2 bases, J lost 9 bases, and 11 bases lay in between. Germline V gene data show CDR1 as LGHDT and CDR2 as YNNKEL (reference sequence). This CDR3 has 13 residues. This CDR3 reads CASSQHLGGEQFF. DNA for the CDR3: TGTGCCAGCAGCCAACACTTGGGCGGTGAGCAGTTCTTC.

The sample holds a few counts of this clonotype. This chain links TRBV7-6 with TRBJ2-7; TRBD2 aligns across 10 bases. The V gene end was trimmed by 5 bases and the J gene end by 7 bases; junction bases not matched to a gene: 20. This CDR3 region has 18 residues. CDR1 and CDR2 from the germline V gene are SGHVS and FNYEAQ. The CDR3: CASSPHLASGSSTGEQYF. CDR3 coding DNA: TGTGCCAGCAGCCCGCATTTGGCTAGCGGGAGTTCGACTGGGGAGCAGTACTTC. Filled out from reference TRBV7-6 and TRBJ2-7, the complete variable domain reads GAGVSQSPRYKVTKRGQDVALRCDPISGHVSLYWYRQALGQGPEFLTYFNYEAQQDKSGLPNDRFSAERPEGSISTLTIQRTEQRDSAMYRCASSPHLASGSSTGEQYFGPGTRLTVT.

Turning to this clonotype: Sequence at one end of the junction differs from germline and may be a read error. J is TRBJ1-1 and V is TRBV28; no clear D gene. CDR1 is MDHEN and CDR2 is SYDVKM in the germline V gene. The CDR3 is 11 amino acids. The CDR3 reads CASSLFRDAFF. CDR3 nucleotides: TGTGCCAGTAGTTTATTTAGGGATGCTTTCTTT.

The V call is TRBV7-2, the J call TRBJ2-5; possible D gene TRBD1, 6 bases. CDR3 size: 15 residues. Trimming shortened V by 0 bases and J by 4 bases, and 12 bases separated the two germline ends. Germline lookup yields CDR1 SGHTA and CDR2 FQGNSA. In DNA form, the CDR3 reads TGTGCCAGCAGCTTAGCGCTAACAGGGTTAGAGACCCAGTACTTC. Its protein is CASSLALTGLETQYF.

The genes are TRBV11-2 and TRBJ2-7; D perhaps matches TRBD2 (6 bases). CDR1 and CDR2 (germline): SGHAT, FQNNGV. CDR3 length equals 16 residues. V gave up 0 bases and J gave up 6 bases, with 18 bases separating them. The CDR3 here is CASSLDRLAITGEQYF. CDR3 DNA: TGTGCCAGCAGCTTAGATCGGCTAGCGATTACGGGCGAGCAGTACTTC.

J is TRBJ2-4 and V is TRBV7-3; 8 bases map to TRBD1. The J call is uncertain, as TRBJ2-7 better fits the DNA end. Germline CDR1 is SGHTA and CDR2 is FQGTGA. The CDR3 is 16 amino acids. The CDR3 region has the DNA TGTGCCAGCAGCTCTAACGCCGAACAGGGGGATGACGAGCAGTACTTC. Its protein is CASSSNAEQGDDEQYF.

The V gene is TRBV2, the J gene TRBJ2-5; no reliable D call. The CDR3 has 14 amino acids. Trimming removed 6 bases from V and 4 bases from J, with 15 bases in between. Germline V gene lookup returns CDR1 SNHLY and CDR2 FYNNEI. DNA of the CDR3: TGTGCCAGCAGCCCAGGACCGAGTGGAGAGACCCAGTACTTC. Its protein product is CASSPGPSGETQYF.

This rearrangement joins TRBV7-3 to TRBJ1-6; the D gene is possibly TRBD1 (5 bases). The CDR3 runs 17 residues. With 2 bases removed from V and 2 bases from J, the gap between germline ends came to 13 bases. In germline, CDR1 is SGHTA, CDR2 FQGTGA. The CDR3 loop is CASSLRDEEAYNSPLHF. The CDR3 DNA sequence: TGTGCCAGCAGCTTACGGGACGAAGAAGCCTATAATTCACCCCTCCACTTT.

This chain links TRBV3-1 with TRBJ2-1; 11 bases fit TRBD2. Looked up from germline, CDR1 is LGHDT and CDR2 is YNNKEL (reference sequence). The J segment lost 13 bases and the V segment lost 2 bases, leaving 13 bases of the junction unmatched. The CDR3 has 16 amino acids. CDR3 DNA sequence: TGTGCCAGCAGCCAACTGGGACTAGCGGCTGAAGAGACCCAGTTCTTC. Its protein product is CASSQLGLAAEETQFF.

The chain recombines TRBV5-1 with TRBJ1-2, with 9 bases matching TRBD1. After removal of 2 bases from V and 5 bases from J, the junction contained 4 bases not matched to a gene. The CDR3 runs to 14 residues. Germline-derived CDR1 and CDR2 are SGHRS and YFSETQ. For the CDR3, the DNA is TGCGCCAGCAGCTTACAGGGGGCAGAATATGGCTACACCTTC. Amino acid sequence: CASSLQGAEYGYTF.

The chain carries TRBV27 and TRBJ1-2; 12 nucleotides line up with TRBD1. Trimming cost V 10 bases and J 8 bases; bases outside gene matches: 17. Germline CDR1 reads MNHEY; CDR2 reads SMNVEV (reference sequence). The CDR3 loop spans 16 amino acids. The CDR3 DNA sequence: TGTGCCACCGGGGAAAGACCGGGACAGGGGGCGGAGGGCTACACCTTC. This encodes CATGERPGQGAEGYTF.

The chain joins TRBV5-1 to TRBJ1-2; tentative D call: TRBD1 (6 bases). The CDR3 spans 16 residues. Germline V gene data show CDR1 as SGHRS and CDR2 as YFSETQ. The V end lost 0 bases, the J end lost 0 bases, and 12 bases lay between the germline ends. The CDR3 is CASSLVSGQTNYGYTF. The CDR3 coding sequence is TGCGCCAGCAGCTTGGTTTCAGGACAGACTAACTATGGCTACACCTTC.

This sequence joins TRBV7-6 and TRBJ2-5, with TRBD1 matching 7 bases. The J call may not be correct, given that the DNA end is closer to TRBJ2-7. The V gene's germline CDR1 is SGHVS and CDR2 FNYEAQ. This CDR3 spans 14 amino acids. DNA for the CDR3: TGTGCCAGGGCTTCTATCCAGGGGGAAGGCGAGCAGTACTTC. Protein sequence: CARASIQGEGEQYF.

CDR3 nucleotide sequence: TGCAGTGCTAGACTAGCGGGAGGGCCGGGGGAGCAGTACTTC. Translating gives CSARLAGGPGEQYF. The gene calls are TRBV20-1 and TRBJ2-7, with 12 positions matching TRBD2. The germline gives CDR1 DFQATT, CDR2 SNEGSKA (reference sequence). J gave up 7 bases and V 2 bases, and 6 bases lay outside the gene matches. This CDR3 contains 14 residues.

This chain uses TRBV4-2 with TRBJ1-5, with 8 bases fitting TRBD1. Losses at the gene ends were 1 base for V and 5 bases for J; bases not matched to a gene: 7. The CDR3 has 16 amino acids. Germline V lookup: CDR1 LGHNA, CDR2 YNFKEQ. CDR3 DNA sequence: TGTGCCAGCAGCCAAGGGACAGGGTCGGGGGATCAGCCCCAGCATTTT. Its protein product is CASSQGTGSGDQPQHF.

The J gene is TRBJ2-5, the V gene TRBV4-3; the D is unclear. The CDR3 contains 14 residues. Germline V gene lookup returns CDR1 LGHNA and CDR2 YSLEER. The V end lost 1 base, the J end lost 8 bases, and 14 bases lay between the germline ends. This chain's CDR3 is CASSQGLGFGTQYF. The CDR3 DNA sequence: TGCGCCAGCAGCCAAGGCTTGGGTTTCGGCACCCAGTACTTC.

The chain couples TRBV18 to TRBJ2-7; 11 bases align to TRBD2. Germline V gene data show CDR1 as KGHSH and CDR2 as LQKENI. The J segment lost 7 bases and the V segment lost 6 bases, leaving 8 bases of the junction unmatched. CDR3 length: 14 residues. CDR3 loop: CASSPLAGGVEQYF. The CDR3 DNA sequence: TGTGCCAGCTCCCCCCTAGCGGGAGGAGTAGAGCAGTACTTC.

J is TRBJ2-6 and V is TRBV29-1; D not certain. The germline V and J ends were trimmed by 3 bases and 0 bases, with 6 bases remaining between them. The germline V gene has CDR1 SQVTM and CDR2 ANQGSEA. This CDR3 has 14 residues. Written as DNA, the CDR3 is TGCAGCGTTGAGTTGGGCTCTGGGGCCAACGTCCTGACTTTC. It specifies CSVELGSGANVLTF.

This rearrangement joins TRBV24-1 to TRBJ2-7, with 7 bases identical to TRBD1. V lost 1 base and J lost 1; bases outside the gene matches: 6. The CDR3 spans 16 residues. Germline V gene lookup returns CDR1 KGHDR and CDR2 SFDVKD. CDR3 protein: CATSDFTGANSYEQYF. CDR3 sequence (DNA): TGTGCCACCAGTGATTTTACAGGGGCGAATTCCTACGAGCAGTACTTC.

As concerns this clonotype: A much larger clone is a single base away; this may be a read error. The chain uses TRBV10-3 and TRBJ2-1; 14 nucleotides match TRBD2. The CDR3 spans 18 residues. The J segment lost 0 bases and the V segment lost 5 bases, leaving 6 bases of the junction unmatched. Germline loops: CDR1 ENHRY, CDR2 SYGVKD. Here the CDR3 reads CAISLGLAGASSYNEQFF. In DNA form, the CDR3 reads TGTGCCATCAGTTTGGGACTAGCGGGAGCGAGCTCCTACAATGAGCAGTTCTTC.